Shown below are 28 T cell receptor beta chains from a single sample sequenced in a study of blood T cell repertoires in COVID-19. Some clones are missing from TCRdb's copy, which holds only in-frame ones; the method was immunoSEQ multiplex PCR. In the table there are 350,000 to 400,000 clones, 87% of which are singletons. Material: PBMCs or T cells enriched from blood (not recorded which). The receptors shown here come from a woman in her 30s who had recovered from COVID-19.

This chain links TRBV5-4 with TRBJ1-2, with a possible D match to TRBD1 (6 bases). This CDR3 contains 15 residues. With 4 bases removed from V and 5 bases from J, the gap between germline ends came to 18 bases. Germline lookup yields CDR1 SGHNT and CDR2 YYREEE (reference sequence). For the CDR3, the DNA is TGTGCCAGCAGCGCCGGGACACGGTGGGAATATGGCTACACCTTC. It translates to CASSAGTRWEYGYTF. The full variable domain, completed using reference TRBV5-4 and TRBJ1-2, is ETGVTQSPTHLIKTRGQQVTLRCSSQSGHNTVSWYQQALGQGPQFIFQYYREEENGRGNFPPRFSGLQFPNYSSELNVNALELDDSALYLCASSAGTRWEYGYTFGSGTRLTVV.

J is TRBJ2-7 and V is TRBV28, with TRBD2 matching 9 bases. The CDR3 loop spans 16 amino acids. Germline values: CDR1 MDHEN, CDR2 SYDVKM. V dropped 4 bases and J dropped 1; count of bases not matched to a gene: 8. CDR3 protein: CASSSRAGGPSYEQYF. CDR3 nucleotide sequence: TGTGCCAGCAGTTCCCGAGCGGGAGGTCCTTCCTACGAGCAGTACTTC.

This chain connects TRBV7-2 to TRBJ2-7, with D unresolved. CDR1 is SGHTA and CDR2 is FQGNSA in the germline V gene. Between the trimmed V and J ends, which lost 4 bases and 3 bases, there was a span of 13 bases. This CDR3 is built from 14 residues. The CDR3: CASSSTGSHYEQYF. CDR3 sequence (DNA): TGTGCCAGCAGCTCAACCGGGTCTCACTACGAGCAGTACTTC. Using reference TRBV7-2 and TRBJ2-7 for the parts outside the CDR3, the full variable domain is GAGVSQSPSNKVTEKGKDVELRCDPISGHTALYWYRQSLGQGLEFLIYFQGNSAPDKSGLPSDRFSAERTGGSVSTLTIQRTQQEDSAVYLCASSSTGSHYEQYFGPGTRLTVT.

This chain links TRBV28 with TRBJ1-6, with 7 bases aligning to TRBD1. There are 18 residues in the CDR3. The V segment lost 3 bases and the J segment 5 bases; nucleotides outside the gene matches: 13. CDR1 and CDR2 from the germline V gene are MDHEN and SYDVKM. In nucleotides, the CDR3 is TGTGCCAGCAGTTTCACCCGGCAGACAGGGACCCATAATTCACCCCTCCACTTT. Translated: CASSFTRQTGTHNSPLHF.

The CDR3 DNA follows: TGCGCCAGCAGCCAAGGGCTAGCGGGGTACTATACGCAGTATTTT. Protein sequence: CASSQGLAGYYTQYF. The V call is TRBV4-1, the J call TRBJ2-3; 9 positions match TRBD2. The CDR3 contains 15 residues. Germline values: CDR1 MGHRA, CDR2 YSYEKL. V gave up 1 base and J gave up 7 bases; unmatched junction bases: 6.

There are a few counts of this clone. A junction boundary mismatches the germline segment, possibly from a read error. The chain is built from TRBV7-7 and TRBJ1-3; D is possibly TRBD1 (5 bases). The CDR3 spans 15 residues. Per germline, CDR1 SSHAT and CDR2 FNYEAQ (reference sequence). The CDR3 DNA reads TGTGCTAGCAGCGACGGACACTTCTCTGGAAACACCATATATTTT. Protein: CASSDGHFSGNTIYF. Combining the CDR3 with reference TRBV7-7 and TRBJ1-3 gives the whole variable domain GAGVSQSPRYKVTKRGQDVTLRCDPISSHATLYWYQQALGQGPEFLTYFNYEAQPDKSGLPSDRFSAERPEGSISTLTIQRTEQRDSAMYRCASSDGHFSGNTIYFGEGSWLTVV.

This clone was detected once. The gene calls are TRBV9 and TRBJ1-1, with TRBD1 matching 8 bases. V was clipped by 0 bases and J by 1 base; unmatched bases: 2. The CDR3 is 15 residues long. Per germline, CDR1 SGDLS and CDR2 YYNGEE. Here the CDR3 DNA reads TGTGCCAGCAGCGTAGAAGGGACAGGGAACACTGAAGCTTTCTTT. This encodes CASSVEGTGNTEAFF.

This chain joins TRBV10-2 and TRBJ2-2; D not resolved. The CDR3 totals 13 residues. V was trimmed by 8 bases and J by 3 bases, leaving 10 bases between them. From germline, CDR1 is WSHSY and CDR2 SAAADI. The CDR3 spells CASSRLDTGELFF. CDR3 coding DNA: TGCGCCAGCTCCAGGCTGGACACCGGGGAGCTGTTTTTT.

This chain uses TRBV5-6 with TRBJ1-4; 10 positions match TRBD1. Germline loops: CDR1 SGHDT, CDR2 YYEEEE. The CDR3 runs 15 residues. V was clipped by 4 bases and J by 5 bases; unmatched bases: 5. Written as DNA, the CDR3 is TGTGCCAGCAGCCCAACGACAGGGGGCAATGAAAAACTGTTTTTT. Translation: CASSPTTGGNEKLFF.

In its sample, this clone was seen a few times. The CDR3 coding sequence is TGTGCCAGCAGTTCAAGGGGACAGGCCAATCAGCCCCAGCATTTT. Translation gives CASSSRGQANQPQHF. V usage is TRBV6-5 and J usage is TRBJ1-5, with TRBD1 matching over 8 bases. Trimming took 4 bases from V and 3 from J; bases not matched to a gene: 5. CDR3 size: 15 residues. Germline CDR1 reads MNHEY; CDR2 reads SVGAGI.

This clone was detected only a few times. The V and J genes are TRBV3-1 (or the pseudogene TRBV3-2) and TRBJ2-1; 11 bases line up with TRBD2. Looked up from germline, CDR1 is LGHDT and CDR2 is YNNKEL (reference sequence). V trimming: 4 bases; J trimming: 7 bases; junction bases outside the gene matches: 6. The CDR3 is 15 residues long. CDR3 DNA sequence: TGTGCCAGCAGCCTTAGCGGGAGGGCCGGTAATGAGCAGTTCTTC. Translated: CASSLSGRAGNEQFF.

The chain combines TRBV7-2 with TRBJ2-7; D may be TRBD1 (6 bases). CDR1 is SGHTA and CDR2 is FQGNSA in the germline V gene. V lost 4 bases and J 2 bases, leaving 12 bases between the germline ends. The CDR3 has 14 residues. This chain's CDR3 is CASSSRWDTYEQYF. CDR3 nucleotide sequence: TGTGCCAGCAGCTCAAGATGGGACACCTACGAGCAGTACTTC.

The V call is TRBV13, the J call TRBJ2-7; TRBD2 aligns across 14 bases. This CDR3 is built from 15 residues. Germline trimming cut 5 bases from V and 7 bases from J; bases unmatched to any gene: 7. Germline CDR1 is PRHDT and CDR2 is FYEKMQ (reference sequence). CDR3 sequence reads: CASSPGTSGSGEQYF. The CDR3 DNA sequence: TGTGCCAGCAGCCCGGGGACTAGCGGGAGTGGGGAGCAGTACTTC. Full variable domain (remainder filled in from reference TRBV13 and TRBJ2-7): AAGVIQSPRHLIKEKRETATLKCYPIPRHDTVYWYQQGPGQDPQFLISFYEKMQSDKGSIPDRFSAQQFSDYHSELNMSSLELGDSALYFCASSPGTSGSGEQYFGPGTRLTVT.

A remark on this clone: The sample contains more than one DNA sequence encoding this CDR3. This chain's CDR3 is CASSLRGSYEQYF. The DNA for the CDR3 is TGTGCCAGCAGCTTAAGGGGATCCTACGAGCAGTACTTC. V and J are TRBV11-3 and TRBJ2-7; a weak D match, TRBD1 (5 bases). The CDR3 runs 13 residues. Germline CDR1 and CDR2: SGHNT and YENEEA. V gave up 2 bases and J gave up 1 base, with 6 bases separating them. Based on the CDR3 plus reference TRBV11-3 and TRBJ2-7, the full variable domain is EAGVVQSPRYKIIEKKQPVAFWCNPISGHNTLYWYLQNLGQGPELLIRYENEEAVDDSQLPKDRFSAERLKGVDSTLKIQPAELGDSAVYLCASSLRGSYEQYFGPGTRLTVT.

The CDR3 loop reads CATSDSGDEQFF. CDR3 DNA: TGTGCCACCAGTGATAGCGGGGATGAGCAGTTCTTC. The chain combines TRBV24-1 with TRBJ2-1; TRBD2 matches at 7 bases. The CDR3 has 12 residues. Trimming cost V 3 bases and J 8 bases; bases outside gene matches: 0. Per the germline V gene, CDR1 is KGHDR and CDR2 is SFDVKD.

This clone was picked up one time. The chain links TRBV15 to TRBJ2-7, with TRBD2 matching 7 bases. Trimming cost V 0 bases and J 4 bases; bases outside gene matches: 9. Germline CDR1 is LNHNV and CDR2 is YYDKDF (reference sequence). This CDR3 comprises 16 residues. The CDR3 bases are TGTGCCACCAGCAGAGACCCTCGAAGTAGCGGGTACGAGCAGTACTTC. It is translated as CATSRDPRSSGYEQYF.

CDR3 DNA sequence: TGTGCCAGCAGCTTGGGCCTAGGGGCAGATACGCAGTATTTT. Protein: CASSLGLGADTQYF. The chain combines TRBV7-6 with TRBJ2-3; a weak D match, TRBD1 (5 bases). This CDR3 comprises 14 residues. Germline assignment: CDR1 SGHVS and CDR2 FNYEAQ. With 3 bases removed from V and 4 bases from J, the gap between germline ends came to 11 bases.

This clone was counted once. V and J are TRBV7-2 and TRBJ2-3; 9 bases agree with TRBD2. Germline assignment: CDR1 SGHTA and CDR2 FQGNSA. The CDR3 extends over 15 amino acids. Trimming removed 1 base from V and 7 bases from J; junction bases left unmatched: 6. The CDR3 spells CASSLVFSGSYTQYF. The CDR3 DNA is TGTGCCAGCAGCTTAGTTTTTAGCGGGAGTTATACGCAGTATTTT.

V is TRBV6-5 and J is TRBJ2-3; tentative D call: TRBD2 (7 bases). The CDR3 loop spans 15 amino acids. The germline gives CDR1 MNHEY, CDR2 SVGAGI. The V gene lost 0 bases and the J gene lost 4 bases, with 11 bases spanning the gap. The CDR3 reads CASSYSGGPADTQYF. CDR3 DNA sequence: TGTGCCAGCAGTTACTCGGGGGGGCCAGCAGATACGCAGTATTTT.

V and J are TRBV4-1 and TRBJ2-5; D is possibly TRBD2 (5 bases). Germline lookup yields CDR1 MGHRA and CDR2 YSYEKL. This CDR3 contains 16 residues. V was trimmed by 3 bases and J by 1 base, leaving 15 bases between them. The CDR3 sequence: CASSHTTRVVQETQYF. CDR3 DNA: TGCGCCAGCAGCCATACAACTAGGGTGGTCCAAGAGACCCAGTACTTC.

The rearrangement links TRBV18 to TRBJ2-7, with 10 bases identical to TRBD1. The length of the CDR3 is 15 residues. Trimming took 6 bases from V and 2 from J; bases not matched to a gene: 7. Germline assignment: CDR1 KGHSH and CDR2 LQKENI. The CDR3 nucleotides read TGTGCCAGCTCCCCCGGACAGGGGGGCACCTACGAGCAGTACTTC. Its protein product is CASSPGQGGTYEQYF.

The rearrangement joins TRBV4-1 to TRBJ1-2; weak D call: TRBD1 (5 bases). The CDR3 totals 17 residues. Germline V lookup: CDR1 MGHRA, CDR2 YSYEKL. Deletions cut 0 bases from V and 0 bases from J, with 14 bases between. CDR3 sequence (DNA): TGCGCCAGCAGCCAAGAATTAGGGGCTGCGGCTAACTATGGCTACACCTTC. Translating gives CASSQELGAAANYGYTF.

This chain connects TRBV9 to TRBJ2-7; 7 positions match TRBD1. The CDR3 has 13 residues. Per germline, CDR1 SGDLS and CDR2 YYNGEE. V shed 3 bases and J 5 bases; nucleotides not matched to a gene: 5. CDR3: CASSGLTGNEQYF. CDR3 nucleotides: TGTGCCAGCAGCGGACTGACAGGGAACGAGCAGTACTTC.

The V gene is TRBV29-1, the J gene TRBJ1-4, with no clear D. Germline assignment: CDR1 SQVTM and CDR2 ANQGSEA. V lost 6 bases and J 3 bases, leaving 11 bases between the germline ends. The CDR3 loop spans 13 amino acids. The CDR3, as DNA: TGCAGCGTGGCGACGAGGGCTAATGAAAAACTGTTTTTT. Its translation: CSVATRANEKLFF.

V gene TRBV5-1 combines with J gene TRBJ1-2; 8 bases agree with TRBD1. Germline assignment: CDR1 SGHRS and CDR2 YFSETQ. V shed 0 bases, J shed 5 bases, and the junction held 3 bases outside the gene matches. The CDR3 runs 14 residues. The CDR3 loop reads CASSLGQGAYGYTF. CDR3 DNA sequence: TGCGCCAGCAGCTTGGGCCAGGGGGCGTATGGCTACACCTTC.

The genes are TRBV5-4 and TRBJ2-3; 14 bases align to TRBD2. V shed 4 bases, J shed 2 bases, and the junction held 6 bases outside the gene matches. The CDR3 is made up of 17 amino acids. CDR1 SGHNT and CDR2 YYREEE come from the germline V gene (reference sequence). CDR3 sequence reads: CASSPRLAGGATDTQYF. The CDR3 DNA is TGTGCCAGCAGCCCCCGACTAGCGGGAGGGGCCACAGATACGCAGTATTTT.

This clone has just one count. The gene calls are TRBV19 and TRBJ1-1; TRBD1 is a possible D gene (5 bases). Between the trimmed V and J ends, which lost 1 base and 0 bases, there was a span of 9 bases. CDR3 length: 15 amino acids. From germline, CDR1 is LNHDA and CDR2 SQIVND (reference sequence). CDR3 sequence reads: CASSIAIRVNTEAFF. The CDR3 bases are TGTGCCAGTAGTATAGCAATCAGGGTGAACACTGAAGCTTTCTTT.

The V gene is TRBV14, the J gene TRBJ2-1, with TRBD2 matching 9 bases. The CDR3 totals 16 residues. Germline loops: CDR1 SGHDN, CDR2 FVKESK. J was trimmed by 4 bases and V by 4 bases; bases with no gene match: 8. The CDR3 DNA reads as TGTGCCAGCAGCCCGGGACTAGCAGCGGGGTACAATGAGCAGTTCTTC. Protein product: CASSPGLAAGYNEQFF.